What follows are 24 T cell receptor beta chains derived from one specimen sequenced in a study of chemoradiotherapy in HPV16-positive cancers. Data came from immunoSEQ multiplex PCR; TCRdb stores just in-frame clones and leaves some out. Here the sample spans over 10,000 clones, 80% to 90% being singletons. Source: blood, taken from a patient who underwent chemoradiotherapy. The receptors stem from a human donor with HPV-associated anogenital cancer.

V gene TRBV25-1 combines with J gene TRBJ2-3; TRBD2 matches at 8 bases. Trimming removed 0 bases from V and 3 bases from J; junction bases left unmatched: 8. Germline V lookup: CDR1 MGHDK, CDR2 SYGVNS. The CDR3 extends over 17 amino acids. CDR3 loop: CASSEYYTGGPTDTQYF. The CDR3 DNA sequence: TGTGCCAGCAGTGAATATTATACGGGAGGGCCTACAGATACGCAGTATTTT.

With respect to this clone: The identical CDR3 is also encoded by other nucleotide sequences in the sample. Written as DNA, the CDR3 is TGTGCCATCAGCCTGGGCAATGAGCAGTTCTTC. It translates to CAISLGNEQFF. V usage is TRBV10-3 and J usage is TRBJ2-1, with unresolved D. The germline V gene has CDR1 ENHRY and CDR2 SYGVKD. CDR3 length: 11 residues. Trimming stripped 6 bases from V and 6 bases from J, with 6 bases between.

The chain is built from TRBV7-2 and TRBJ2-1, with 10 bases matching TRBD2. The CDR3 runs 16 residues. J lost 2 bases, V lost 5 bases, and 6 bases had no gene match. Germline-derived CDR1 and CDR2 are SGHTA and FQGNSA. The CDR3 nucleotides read TGTGCCAGCAGCATCCATAGCGGGAGGACCTACAATGAGCAGTTCTTC. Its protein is CASSIHSGRTYNEQFF. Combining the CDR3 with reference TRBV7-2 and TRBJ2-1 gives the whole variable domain GAGVSQSPSNKVTEKGKDVELRCDPISGHTALYWYRQSLGQGLEFLIYFQGNSAPDKSGLPSDRFSAERTGGSVSTLTIQRTQQEDSAVYLCASSIHSGRTYNEQFFGPGTRLTVL.

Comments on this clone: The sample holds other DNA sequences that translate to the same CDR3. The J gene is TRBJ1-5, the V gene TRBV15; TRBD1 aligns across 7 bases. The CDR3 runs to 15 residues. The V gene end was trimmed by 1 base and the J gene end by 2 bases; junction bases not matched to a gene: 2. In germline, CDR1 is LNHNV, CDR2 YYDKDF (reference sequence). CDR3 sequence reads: CATSRVGGGNQPQHF. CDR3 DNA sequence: TGTGCCACCAGCAGAGTAGGGGGCGGCAATCAGCCCCAGCATTTT.

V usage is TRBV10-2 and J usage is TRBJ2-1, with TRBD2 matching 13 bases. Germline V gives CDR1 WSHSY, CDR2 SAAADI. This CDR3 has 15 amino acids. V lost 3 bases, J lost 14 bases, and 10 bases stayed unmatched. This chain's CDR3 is CASSDRGGTSGVKFF. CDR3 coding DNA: TGCGCCAGCAGTGACCGGGGCGGGACTAGCGGGGTCAAGTTCTTC.

This CDR3 reads CASRYGQNEQYF. The CDR3 nucleotides read TGCGCCAGCAGATATGGACAGAATGAGCAGTACTTC. This chain connects TRBV5-1 to TRBJ2-5, with D possibly being TRBD1 (6 bases). CDR1 is SGHRS, CDR2 YFSETQ, per germline. Deletions cut 5 bases from V and 11 bases from J, with 16 bases between. The CDR3 runs to 12 residues.

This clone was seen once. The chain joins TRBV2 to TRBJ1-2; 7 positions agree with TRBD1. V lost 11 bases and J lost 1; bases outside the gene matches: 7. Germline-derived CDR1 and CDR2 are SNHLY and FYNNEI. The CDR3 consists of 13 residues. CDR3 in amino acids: CARTDRSNYGYTF. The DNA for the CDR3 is TGTGCCCGCACGGACAGGAGTAACTATGGCTACACCTTC.

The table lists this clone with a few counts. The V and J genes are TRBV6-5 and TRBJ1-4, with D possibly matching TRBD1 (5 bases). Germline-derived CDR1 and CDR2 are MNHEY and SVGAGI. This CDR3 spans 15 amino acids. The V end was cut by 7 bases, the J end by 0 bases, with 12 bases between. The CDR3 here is CASKGRQATNEKLFF. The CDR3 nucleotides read TGTGCCAGCAAGGGACGTCAAGCAACTAATGAAAAACTGTTTTTT.

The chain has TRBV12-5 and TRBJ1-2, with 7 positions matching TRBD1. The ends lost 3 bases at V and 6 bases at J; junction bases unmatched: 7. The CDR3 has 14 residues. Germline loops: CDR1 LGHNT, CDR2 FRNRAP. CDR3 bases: TGTGCTAGTGGTTTAGACAGGGAATTGAATGGCTACACCTTC. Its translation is CASGLDRELNGYTF.

For the CDR3, the DNA is TGTGCCAGCAGTGAATATAGCGGGAGTACGCAGTATTTT. Protein: CASSEYSGSTQYF. The chain carries TRBV25-1 and TRBJ2-3; TRBD2 matches 9 bases. The CDR3 is 13 amino acids. Germline loops: CDR1 MGHDK, CDR2 SYGVNS. Germline trimming cut 0 bases from V and 8 bases from J; bases unmatched to any gene: 0. Full variable domain (remainder filled in from reference TRBV25-1 and TRBJ2-3): EADIYQTPRYLVIGTGKKITLECSQTMGHDKMYWYQQDPGMELHLIHYSYGVNSTEKGDLSSESTVSRIRTEHFPLTLESARPSHTSQYLCASSEYSGSTQYFGPGTRLTVL.

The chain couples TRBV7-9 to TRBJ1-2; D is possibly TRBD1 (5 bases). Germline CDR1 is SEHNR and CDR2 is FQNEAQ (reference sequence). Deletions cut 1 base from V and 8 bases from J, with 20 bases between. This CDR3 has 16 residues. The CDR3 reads CASSLVSAGTRGGYTF. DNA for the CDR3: TGTGCCAGCAGCTTAGTATCAGCGGGGACTCGAGGCGGCTACACCTTC. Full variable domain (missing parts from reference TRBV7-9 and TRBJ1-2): DTGVSQNPRHKITKRGQNVTFRCDPISEHNRLYWYRQTLGQGPEFLTYFQNEAQLEKSRLLSDRFSAERPKGSFSTLEIQRTEQGDSAMYLCASSLVSAGTRGGYTFGSGTRLTVV.

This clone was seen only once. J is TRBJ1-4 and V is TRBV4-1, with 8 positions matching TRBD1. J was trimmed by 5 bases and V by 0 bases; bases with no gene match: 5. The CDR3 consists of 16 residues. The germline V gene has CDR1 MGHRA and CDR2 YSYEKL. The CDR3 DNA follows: TGCGCCAGCAGCCAAGATGGGAACAGGGGGAATGAAAAACTGTTTTTT. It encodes CASSQDGNRGNEKLFF.

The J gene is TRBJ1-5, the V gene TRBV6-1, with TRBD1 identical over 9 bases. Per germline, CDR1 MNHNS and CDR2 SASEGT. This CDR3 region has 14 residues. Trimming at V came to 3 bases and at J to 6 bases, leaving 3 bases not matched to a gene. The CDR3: CASSERQGGQPQHF. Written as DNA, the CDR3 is TGTGCCAGCAGTGAGAGACAGGGGGGTCAGCCCCAGCATTTT.

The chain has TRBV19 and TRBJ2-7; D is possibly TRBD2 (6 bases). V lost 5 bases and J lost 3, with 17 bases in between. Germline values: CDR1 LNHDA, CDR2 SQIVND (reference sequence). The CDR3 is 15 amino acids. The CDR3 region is CASSDSGTSSYEQYF. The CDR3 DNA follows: TGTGCCAGTAGTGATTCCGGGACTTCTAGCTACGAGCAGTACTTC.

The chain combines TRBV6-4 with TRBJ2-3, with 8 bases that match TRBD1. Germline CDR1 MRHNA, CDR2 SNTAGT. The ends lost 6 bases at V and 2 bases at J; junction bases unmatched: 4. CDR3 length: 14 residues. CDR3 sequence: CASSRDRNTDTQYF. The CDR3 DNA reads TGTGCCAGCAGCCGGGACAGGAACACAGATACGCAGTATTTT.

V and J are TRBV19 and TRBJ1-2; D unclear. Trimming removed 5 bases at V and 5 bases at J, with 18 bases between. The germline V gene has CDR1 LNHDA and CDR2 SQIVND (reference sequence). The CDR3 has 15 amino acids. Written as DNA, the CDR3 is TGTGCCAGTAGTGTCGACGCCCAGCCACGATATGGCTACACCTTC. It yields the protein CASSVDAQPRYGYTF.

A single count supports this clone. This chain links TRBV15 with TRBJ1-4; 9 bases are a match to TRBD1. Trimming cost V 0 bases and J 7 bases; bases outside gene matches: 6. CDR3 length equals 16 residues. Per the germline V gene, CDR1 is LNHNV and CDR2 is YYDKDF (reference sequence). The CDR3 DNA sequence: TGTGCCACCAGCAGAGATCGGGGACAGGGAAGTGAAAAACTGTTTTTT. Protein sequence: CATSRDRGQGSEKLFF.

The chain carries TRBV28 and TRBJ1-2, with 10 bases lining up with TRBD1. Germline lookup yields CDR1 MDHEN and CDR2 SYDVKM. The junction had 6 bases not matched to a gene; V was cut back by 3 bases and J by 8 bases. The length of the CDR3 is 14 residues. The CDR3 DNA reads TGTGCCAGCAGTTTGGGACAGGGGTTTTGGGGCTACACCTTC. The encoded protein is CASSLGQGFWGYTF.

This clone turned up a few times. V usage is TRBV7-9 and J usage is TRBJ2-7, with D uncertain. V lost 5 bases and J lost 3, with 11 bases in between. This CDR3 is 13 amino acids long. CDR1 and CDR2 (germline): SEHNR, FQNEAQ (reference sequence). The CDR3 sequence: CASSPPADYEQYF. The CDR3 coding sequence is TGTGCCAGCAGCCCCCCTGCGGACTACGAGCAGTACTTC.

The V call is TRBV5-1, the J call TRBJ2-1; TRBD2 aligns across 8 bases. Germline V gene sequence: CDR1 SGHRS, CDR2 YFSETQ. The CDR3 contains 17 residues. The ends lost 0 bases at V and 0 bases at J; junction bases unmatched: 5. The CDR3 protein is CASSLATSGRSYNEQFF. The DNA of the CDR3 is TGCGCCAGCAGCTTGGCCACTAGCGGCCGCTCCTACAATGAGCAGTTCTTC.

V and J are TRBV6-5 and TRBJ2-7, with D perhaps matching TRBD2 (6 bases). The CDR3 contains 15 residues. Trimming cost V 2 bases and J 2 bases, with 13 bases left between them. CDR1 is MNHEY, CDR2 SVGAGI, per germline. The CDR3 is CASSYGAGTPYEQYF. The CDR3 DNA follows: TGTGCCAGCAGTTACGGGGCAGGGACTCCCTACGAGCAGTACTTC.

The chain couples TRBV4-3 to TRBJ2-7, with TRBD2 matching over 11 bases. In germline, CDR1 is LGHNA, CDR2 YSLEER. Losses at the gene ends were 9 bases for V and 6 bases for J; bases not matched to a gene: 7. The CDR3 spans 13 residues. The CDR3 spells CASGPGLAAEQYF. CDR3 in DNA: TGCGCCAGTGGTCCGGGACTAGCGGCCGAGCAGTACTTC.

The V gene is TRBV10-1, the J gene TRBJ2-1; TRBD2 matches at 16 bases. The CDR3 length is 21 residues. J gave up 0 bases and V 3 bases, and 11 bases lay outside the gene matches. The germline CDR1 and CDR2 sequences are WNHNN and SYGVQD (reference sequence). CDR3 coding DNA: TGCGCCAGCAGTGATCCCTTCCCCGGGACTAGCGGGAGGGTCTCCTACAATGAGCAGTTCTTC. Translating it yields CASSDPFPGTSGRVSYNEQFF.

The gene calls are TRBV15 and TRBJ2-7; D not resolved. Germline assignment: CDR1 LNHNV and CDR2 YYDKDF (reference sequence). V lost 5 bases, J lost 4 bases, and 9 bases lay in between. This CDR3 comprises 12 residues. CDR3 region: CATSLSRYEQYF. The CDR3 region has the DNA TGTGCCACCAGCCTTTCCAGATACGAGCAGTACTTC.